Listed below are T cell receptor beta chains from one sample, sequenced in a study of cytomegalovirus exposure and HLA in healthy donors. Repertoires were generated with immunoSEQ multiplex PCR, while TCRdb's copy carries only in-frame clones and drops some. Here the sample spans tens of thousands of clones, approximately 95% being singletons. The sequenced sample consisted of PBMCs. These receptors were collected from a woman between 18 and 29 years old in good health and CMV-seropositive. Both conserved end residues are part of each CDR3. The D gene is left open where the match is weak. A clone size is listed for some rows: how often the clone was seen (once, few, many), or a class if it is expanded.

>TRBD1|-|TRBJ1-1|TRBV5-5
CASSKPGQGLEAFF
TGTGCCAGCAGTAAGCCGGGACAGGGACTTGAAGCTTTCTTT
>-|-|TRBJ2-7|TRBV2
CATSRPAVTSYEQYF
TGTGCCACCTCCAGGCCAGCGGTAACTTCCTACGAGCAGTACTTC
>TRBD1|-|TRBJ1-6|TRBV7-2
CASSPGQGNSPLHF
TGTGCCAGCAGCCCGGGACAGGGGAATTCACCCCTCCACTTT
>TRBD2|-|TRBJ2-3|TRBV6-5
CASGVAGSDTQYF
TGTGCCAGCGGAGTAGCGGGGAGCGATACGCAGTATTTT
>TRBD2|-|TRBJ2-5|TRBV5-5
CASSQLAGAETQYF
TGTGCCAGCAGTCAGCTAGCGGGGGCAGAGACCCAGTACTTC
>-|-|TRBJ1-1|TRBV5-5
CASSFLTFLTDTEAFF
TGTGCCAGCAGCTTCTTGACATTCCTCACGGACACTGAAGCTTTCTTT
>-|-|TRBJ1-1|TRBV7-8
CASSLNSFGAFF
TGTGCCAGCAGCTTGAACAGCTTCGGAGCTTTCTTT
>-|-|TRBJ2-7|TRBV11-2
CASSLDLRGREQYF
TGTGCCAGCAGCTTAGATCTAAGGGGTCGGGAGCAGTACTTC
>-|once|TRBJ2-3|TRBV7-3
CASSPQGADTQYF
TGTGCCAGCAGCCCCCAAGGGGCAGATACGCAGTATTTT
>TRBD2|-|TRBJ2-1|TRBV7-2
CASSPSPLGRASNEQFF
TGTGCCAGCAGCCCAAGCCCCCTCGGGAGGGCTAGCAATGAGCAGTTCTTC
>-|-|TRBJ2-7|TRBV20-1
CSAQSGYEQYF
TGCAGTGCTCAATCAGGCTACGAGCAGTACTTC
>TRBD2|-|TRBJ2-1|TRBV2
CASSERGTSGRGDEQFF
TGTGCCAGCAGTGAGAGGGGGACTAGCGGGAGGGGAGATGAGCAGTTCTTC
>TRBD2|-|TRBJ2-1|TRBV19
CASSIYHVAGDYNEQFF
TGTGCCAGTAGTATATACCACGTAGCGGGGGACTACAATGAGCAGTTCTTC
>TRBD1|-|TRBJ2-3|TRBV15
CATSRDFMGTAKTDTQYF
TGTGCCACCAGCAGAGATTTTATGGGGACAGCCAAAACAGATACGCAGTATTTT
>-|once|TRBJ2-7|TRBV11-2
CASSLGAYEQYF
TGTGCCAGCAGCTTGGGCGCCTACGAGCAGTACTTC
>-|-|TRBJ1-1|TRBV10-2
CASSDRVGNTEAFF
TGCGCCAGCAGTGACAGGGTGGGGAACACTGAAGCTTTCTTT
>-|-|TRBJ1-2|TRBV9
CASSVGQGGVYGYTF
TGTGCCAGCAGCGTGGGCCAGGGTGGGGTCTATGGCTACACCTTC
>-|-|TRBJ1-2|TRBV28
CASALTAIPFYGYTF
TGTGCCAGCGCTCTGACAGCAATACCTTTCTATGGCTACACCTTC
>-|-|TRBJ1-4|TRBV9
CASSVGFRETNEKLFF
TGTGCCAGCAGCGTAGGTTTTCGGGAAACTAATGAAAAACTGTTTTTT
>-|-|TRBJ2-7|TRBV30
CAWAASYEQYF
TGTGCCTGGGCGGCCTCCTACGAGCAGTACTTC
>-|-|TRBJ2-7|TRBV20-1
CSARNRYEQYF
TGCAGTGCTCGGAACAGGTACGAGCAGTACTTC
>TRBD2|few|TRBJ2-2|TRBV9
CASSARLAANTGELFF
TGTGCCAGCAGCGCACGACTAGCGGCTAACACCGGGGAGCTGTTTTTT
>-|-|TRBJ2-7|TRBV11-2
CASSLGQGGEQYF
TGTGCCAGCAGCTTAGGGCAGGGCGGCGAGCAGTACTTC
>TRBD1|-|TRBJ1-1|TRBV4-1
CASSQGQGRGTEAFF
TGCGCCAGCAGCCAAGGACAGGGCCGGGGCACTGAAGCTTTCTTT
>TRBD1|-|TRBJ2-7|TRBV5-4
CASSIGQEYYEQYF
TGTGCCAGCAGCATAGGACAGGAATACTACGAGCAGTACTTC
>-|-|TRBJ2-7|TRBV6-6
CASSPVPYEQYF
TGTGCCAGCAGCCCGGTTCCGTACGAGCAGTACTTC
>TRBD2|-|TRBJ2-1|TRBV10-3
CAISESGLAGGGNEQFF
TGTGCCATCAGTGAGTCGGGACTAGCGGGGGGTGGCAATGAGCAGTTCTTC
>-|-|TRBJ2-1|TRBV5-1
CASSLKRGLTTSYNEQFF
TGCGCCAGCAGCTTAAAACGGGGTTTGACCACCTCCTACAATGAGCAGTTCTTC
>TRBD1|-|TRBJ1-5|TRBV18
CASSPRDRGNQPQHF
TGTGCCAGCTCACCTCGGGACAGGGGCAATCAGCCCCAGCATTTT